Each of the 25 T cell receptor beta chains below was sequenced from the same sample in a study of radiotherapy plus CTLA-4 blockade in lung cancer. Sequencing used immunoSEQ multiplex PCR; TCRdb keeps in-frame clones, though not all of them. The table lists roughly 97,000 clones, roughly 74% of them singletons, with approximately 3% in the top ten. The starting material was peripheral blood, obtained from a patient treated with radiotherapy plus ipilimumab. The receptors were gathered from a human donor with non-small cell lung cancer who had a partial response to radiotherapy plus ipilimumab. Some clones in this sample may be carry-over from other donors' samples.

The chain is built from TRBV11-2 and TRBJ1-2; tentatively, D is TRBD1 (6 bases). The germline V gene has CDR1 SGHAT and CDR2 FQNNGV. This CDR3 spans 11 amino acids. Trimming left V 4 bases short and J 7 bases short, with 7 bases between. The CDR3 DNA follows: TGTGCCAGCAGCTACAGGGTTGGCTACACCTTC. It yields the protein CASSYRVGYTF.

The gene calls are TRBV18 and TRBJ2-3, with D perhaps TRBD1 (6 bases). V lost 4 bases to trimming and J lost 3 bases, with 14 bases between them. Germline lookup yields CDR1 KGHSH and CDR2 LQKENI. This CDR3 is 15 amino acids long. The DNA of the CDR3 is TGTGCCAGCTCACGGTCGTACAGGGAAACAGATACGCAGTATTTT. Amino acids: CASSRSYRETDTQYF.

Note on this clone: In this CDR3 the conserved last residue, phenylalanine or tryptophan, is missing, so a read error is likely. The DNA is left out, because the CDR3 cannot be placed on it with certainty; the CDR3 is given as TCRdb lists it. J is TRBJ2-7 and V is TRBV1; TRBD2, the table's D call, lacks a check against the DNA. TRBV1 is a pseudogene. From its first to its last residue, the CDR3 has 9 amino acids. CDR3 amino acids: CTSSQDTVR.

The DNA of the CDR3 is TGTGCCAGCAGATCCGACAGGAGGTATGGCTACACCTTC. Translating gives CASRSDRRYGYTF. The rearrangement links TRBV6-5 to TRBJ1-2; tentative D call: TRBD1 (6 bases). The CDR3 is 13 amino acids. Germline lookup yields CDR1 MNHEY and CDR2 SVGAGI. Trimming left V 6 bases short and J 5 bases short, with 13 bases between.

This chain uses TRBV4-3 with TRBJ2-5; tentatively, D is TRBD2 (5 bases). Trimming removed 0 bases at V and 5 bases at J, with 19 bases between. This CDR3 contains 17 residues. Germline CDR1 and CDR2: LGHNA and YSLEER. The CDR3 spells CASSQDHRGLAGETQYF. CDR3 DNA: TGCGCCAGCAGCCAAGATCACCGAGGGTTGGCTGGGGAGACCCAGTACTTC.

The rearrangement joins TRBV14 to TRBJ1-1, with a tentative D call TRBD1 (6 bases). This CDR3 contains 17 residues. V lost 2 bases and J lost 0, with 16 bases in between. Germline CDR1 and CDR2: SGHDN and FVKESK. CDR3 sequence reads: CASSQKTAWTVNTEAFF. The CDR3 DNA reads as TGTGCCAGCAGCCAAAAAACCGCTTGGACAGTGAACACTGAAGCTTTCTTT.

This clone was found a few times. The chain has TRBV7-6 and TRBJ2-1; a weak D match, TRBD2 (6 bases). From germline, CDR1 is SGHVS and CDR2 FNYEAQ. The V and J ends lost 5 bases and 6 bases respectively, with 20 bases between them. The CDR3 spans 16 residues. In DNA form, the CDR3 reads TGTGCCAGCAGCGCCATAGGAGGGCTTGGGCGCAATGAGCAGTTCTTC. Encoded protein: CASSAIGGLGRNEQFF.

V gene TRBV5-6 combines with J gene TRBJ1-1, with a tentative D call TRBD1 (6 bases). The V gene lost 0 bases and the J gene lost 2 bases, with 8 bases spanning the gap. Germline V gives CDR1 SGHDT, CDR2 YYEEEE. This CDR3 has 14 amino acids. The CDR3 protein is CASSLVRGNTEAFF. The CDR3 nucleotides read TGTGCCAGCAGCTTGGTCAGGGGAAACACTGAAGCTTTCTTT.

Of note for this clone: At one end the junction does not follow the germline gene, possibly because of a read error. The chain couples TRBV5-4 to TRBJ1-4; D call uncertain. CDR1 is SGHNT, CDR2 YYREEE, per germline (reference sequence). The CDR3 is made up of 15 amino acids. The CDR3 spells CASSPNPATNEKLFF. CDR3 in DNA: TGCGCCAGCAGCCCTAATCCGGCAACTAATGAAAAACTGTTTTTT.

The chain combines TRBV6-5 with TRBJ2-5; TRBD1 is a possible D gene (5 bases). The germline gives CDR1 MNHEY, CDR2 SVGAGI. CDR3 length: 12 amino acids. Trimming stripped 6 bases from V and 1 base from J, with 6 bases between. The CDR3 loop reads CASRDTQETQYF. CDR3 nucleotide sequence: TGTGCCAGCAGGGACACCCAAGAGACCCAGTACTTC.

This clone appeared a few times. The CDR3: CSGRQGTDTQYF. The CDR3 bases are TGCAGCGGTCGGCAGGGCACAGATACGCAGTATTTT. The chain combines TRBV29-1 with TRBJ2-3; D remains ambiguous. There are 12 residues in the CDR3. Looked up from germline, CDR1 is SQVTM and CDR2 is ANQGSEA. Trimming left V 7 bases short and J 1 base short, with 9 bases between.

V and J are TRBV2 and TRBJ2-1; TRBD1 might be the D (6 bases). Germline loops: CDR1 SNHLY, CDR2 FYNNEI. The V gene lost 7 bases and the J gene lost 4 bases, with 11 bases spanning the gap. The CDR3 consists of 13 residues. The CDR3 region has the DNA TGTGCCAGCACCCTGGACAGTTACAATGAGCAGTTCTTC. Translated: CASTLDSYNEQFF.

The table lists this clone with a few counts. The V gene is TRBV28, the J gene TRBJ2-7; TRBD2 matches 7 bases. V gave up 7 bases and J gave up 2 bases; unmatched junction bases: 11. The germline gives CDR1 MDHEN, CDR2 SYDVKM. The CDR3 loop spans 15 amino acids. This CDR3 reads CASTQRSSGTYEQYF. The CDR3 bases are TGTGCCAGCACCCAGAGGTCTAGCGGAACCTACGAGCAGTACTTC.

V gene TRBV11-2 combines with J gene TRBJ2-7; D is perhaps TRBD2 (6 bases). The CDR3 is made up of 14 amino acids. Germline lookup yields CDR1 SGHAT and CDR2 FQNNGV. The V end lost 5 bases, the J end lost 3 bases, and 14 bases lay between the germline ends. CDR3 in amino acids: CASSILVGGYEQYF. The CDR3 region has the DNA TGTGCCAGCAGCATCTTGGTGGGGGGCTACGAGCAGTACTTC.

J is TRBJ2-3 and V is TRBV7-2; 10 nucleotides line up with TRBD2. Germline V gene lookup returns CDR1 SGHTA and CDR2 FQGNSA. There are 16 residues in the CDR3. V dropped 5 bases and J dropped 7; count of bases not matched to a gene: 12. CDR3 protein: CASSERSGGKWNTQYF. CDR3 bases: TGTGCCAGCAGCGAACGTAGCGGGGGGAAGTGGAATACGCAGTATTTT.

The rearrangement links TRBV5-6 to TRBJ1-1; 8 positions agree with TRBD1. Germline V lookup: CDR1 SGHDT, CDR2 YYEEEE. Unmatched junction bases numbered 13, after V lost 1 base and J lost 11 bases. The CDR3 sequence is 15 residues long. CDR3 DNA: TGTGCCAGCAGCTTGACAGGACAGGGAAAAAATATGGCTTTCTTT. This encodes CASSLTGQGKNMAFF.

The gene calls are TRBV29-1 and TRBJ2-5; D remains unclear. Germline V gene sequence: CDR1 SQVTM, CDR2 ANQGSEA. The CDR3 contains 11 residues. Deletions cut 4 bases from V and 7 bases from J, with 10 bases between. The CDR3 bases are TGCAGCGTTGCTCAGCGTGGGACCCAGTACTTC. Translating it yields CSVAQRGTQYF.

The chain couples TRBV28 to TRBJ1-2, with TRBD1 as a possible D gene (6 bases). V lost 4 bases and J 3 bases, leaving 15 bases between the germline ends. The germline gives CDR1 MDHEN, CDR2 SYDVKM. CDR3 length: 15 amino acids. The CDR3 DNA follows: TGTGCCAGCAGTTCCCCTGGCGGGGGCGACTATGGCTACACCTTC. The encoded protein is CASSSPGGGDYGYTF.

The rearrangement uses TRBV9 and TRBJ1-2; TRBD1 matches at 10 bases. The V gene's germline CDR1 is SGDLS and CDR2 YYNGEE. CDR3 length: 16 residues. Unmatched junction bases numbered 7, after V lost 1 base and J lost 4 bases. Here the CDR3 DNA reads TGTGCCAGCAGCGTAAGTCGGGACAGGGGATTCTATGGCTACACCTTC. Amino acids: CASSVSRDRGFYGYTF. The full variable domain, in which reference TRBV9 and TRBJ1-2 provide the parts outside the CDR3, is DSGVTQTPKHLITATGQRVTLRCSPRSGDLSVYWYQQSLDQGLQFLIQYYNGEERAKGNILERFSAQQFPDLHSELNLSSLELGDSALYFCASSVSRDRGFYGYTFGSGTRLTVV.

J is TRBJ1-1 and V is TRBV29-1; 7 positions agree with TRBD1. The germline V gene has CDR1 SQVTM and CDR2 ANQGSEA. The CDR3 contains 15 residues. The junction had 12 bases not matched to a gene; V was cut back by 7 bases and J by 1 base. The CDR3 nucleotides are TGCAGCGCATCCCGGGGACAGAGAGAGAACACTGAAGCTTTCTTT. This translates into CSASRGQRENTEAFF.

A few counts support this clone. This chain links TRBV6-6 with TRBJ1-4; 7 bases agree with TRBD1. V lost 6 bases, J lost 3 bases, and 7 bases stayed unmatched. CDR1 and CDR2 from the germline V gene are MNHNY and SVGAGI (reference sequence). CDR3 size: 15 residues. CDR3 amino acids: CASRGDSRPNEKLFF. The DNA of the CDR3 is TGTGCCAGCAGGGGGGACAGCCGGCCTAATGAAAAACTGTTTTTT.

This clone was detected a few times. This chain uses TRBV7-7 with TRBJ2-5; D uncertain. Germline-derived CDR1 and CDR2 are SSHAT and FNYEAQ (reference sequence). The CDR3 is 15 residues long. The V end lost 0 bases, the J end lost 5 bases, and 13 bases lay between the germline ends. The CDR3 DNA reads TGTGCCAGCAGCTTAGCAGCGCAGCCCTCTGAGACCCAGTACTTC. Protein sequence: CASSLAAQPSETQYF.

The sample holds a few counts of this clone. This chain uses TRBV21-1 with TRBJ2-7; the table's D call, TRBD2, was not checked against the DNA. TRBV21-1 is a documented pseudogene. CDR3 length: 17 amino acids. CDR3 nucleotides: TGTGCCAGCAGCAAAGAGATCCGGGGGGTAATGCCTTACCAGCAGTACTTC. This translates into CASSKEIRGVMPYQQYF.

This clone was seen only once. V is TRBV11-3 and J is TRBJ2-5; D unclear. The CDR3 spans 15 residues. The germline V and J ends were trimmed by 3 bases and 1 base, with 12 bases remaining between them. CDR1 SGHNT and CDR2 YENEEA come from the germline V gene. CDR3 residues: CASSFRLTVQETQYF. DNA for the CDR3: TGTGCCAGCAGCTTCCGTCTTACGGTCCAAGAGACCCAGTACTTC.

This sequence joins TRBV9 and TRBJ1-6; D not certain. Germline V gene data show CDR1 as SGDLS and CDR2 as YYNGEE. Trimming removed 3 bases at V and 8 bases at J, with 9 bases between. There are 13 residues in the CDR3. The CDR3 region is CASSGPSDSPLHF. The CDR3 nucleotides are TGTGCCAGCAGCGGCCCTAGTGATTCACCCCTCCACTTT.